This entry lists 11 T cell receptor beta chains sequenced from one sample in a study of human T cells and chemical hapten exposure. As to time point: patch test 1, 2 weeks after DPC sensitization. Treatment in this sample: therapeutic diphenylcyclopropenone sensitization with weekly scalp DPC. TCRdb used MiXCR to reprocess the RACE reads, holding one entry per CDR3 protein. This sample yields nearly 350,000 distinct CDR3 sequences, of which around 7% are seen a single time; 7.5% to 9% belongs to the top ten. The material was whole blood, obtained in connection with sensitization to the hapten diphenylcyclopropenone (DPC). Receptor source: a woman aged 18 to 35 with alopecia areata. Some clones in this sample may be carry-over from other donors' samples.

This clonotype has a handful of counts. V and J are TRBV4-3 and TRBJ1-4; the match to TRBD1 covers 10 bases. V lost 0 bases, J lost 3 bases, and 7 bases stayed unmatched. CDR3 length equals 18 residues. Germline CDR1 and CDR2: LGHNA and YSLEER. The CDR3 bases are TGCGCCAGCAGCCAAGAGGGACAGGGGTTCAGGCCTAATGAAAAACTGTTTTTT. It codes for CASSQEGQGFRPNEKLFF.

The genes are TRBV4-3 and TRBJ2-7; D might be TRBD1 (6 bases). V lost 1 base and J 4 bases, leaving 11 bases between the germline ends. Germline V gene lookup returns CDR1 LGHNA and CDR2 YSLEER. The CDR3 sequence is 14 residues long. The CDR3 coding sequence is TGCGCCAGCAGCCAAGGATTCGGACAGTACGAGCAGTACTTC. Residues: CASSQGFGQYEQYF.

This clonotype was found many times. The chain has TRBV7-3 and TRBJ2-1, with D possibly being TRBD2 (5 bases). Germline CDR1 reads SGHTA; CDR2 reads FQGTGA. V was clipped by 0 bases and J by 10 bases, with 10 bases between them. The CDR3 has 13 residues. The CDR3 protein is CASSLTRDEEQFF. In nucleotides, the CDR3 is TGTGCCAGCAGCTTAACCCGGGATGAAGAGCAGTTCTTC.

The chain uses TRBV7-8 and TRBJ1-1, with D perhaps matching TRBD1 (5 bases). Germline assignment: CDR1 SGHVS and CDR2 FQNEAQ. V lost 1 base to trimming and J lost 6 bases, with 15 bases between them. CDR3 length: 15 amino acids. The CDR3 coding sequence is TGTGCCAGCAGCTTAGGGAGGGGCAGGGTCTCTGAAGCTTTCTTT. Its translation: CASSLGRGRVSEAFF.

The CDR3 loop reads CAIREKRDTYEQYF. DNA of the CDR3: TGTGCCATCAGGGAAAAACGGGACACCTACGAGCAGTACTTC. The rearrangement joins TRBV10-3 to TRBJ2-7; tentative D call: TRBD1 (6 bases). CDR3 length: 14 amino acids. V shed 6 bases and J shed 2 bases, with 14 bases lying between them. The germline V gene encodes CDR1 ENHRY and CDR2 SYGVKD.

Ten or more counts support this clonotype. The gene calls are TRBV5-1 and TRBJ1-1; no reliable D call. V was clipped by 0 bases and J by 4 bases, with 10 bases between them. The length of the CDR3 is 14 residues. CDR1 is SGHRS, CDR2 YFSETQ, per germline. The CDR3 spells CASSLDSRRTEAFF. The DNA for the CDR3 is TGCGCCAGCAGCTTGGACAGTCGCCGCACTGAAGCTTTCTTT.

The genes are TRBV11-2 and TRBJ2-2, with D perhaps TRBD2 (6 bases). The V and J ends lost 5 bases and 5 bases respectively, with 12 bases between them. CDR1 SGHAT and CDR2 FQNNGV come from the germline V gene. The CDR3 runs to 14 residues. The CDR3 loop is CASSGTAGTGELFF. CDR3 nucleotides: TGTGCCAGCAGCGGGACTGCGGGGACCGGGGAGCTGTTTTTT.

The CDR3 DNA reads TGTGCCAGCAGCCGTGGTGTCGAGTCAGACGAGCAGTACTTC. Amino acid sequence: CASSRGVESDEQYF. The chain joins TRBV6-5 to TRBJ2-7; no clear D gene. CDR1 is MNHEY, CDR2 SVGAGI, per germline. V was trimmed by 6 bases and J by 5 bases, leaving 17 bases between them. The CDR3 covers 14 residues.

The chain links TRBV4-3 to TRBJ1-4; unclear D gene. Germline CDR1 LGHNA, CDR2 YSLEER. The CDR3 contains 15 residues. V lost 4 bases, J lost 0 bases, and 9 bases lay in between. The CDR3 coding sequence is TGCGCCAGCAGCCTAAGGACGTCAACTAATGAAAAACTGTTTTTT. Protein sequence: CASSLRTSTNEKLFF.

This clonotype has at least ten counts. V and J are TRBV28 and TRBJ2-3, with 8 nucleotides matching TRBD1. This CDR3 has 17 amino acids. V gave up 2 bases and J gave up 1 base; unmatched junction bases: 8. Germline CDR1 and CDR2: MDHEN and SYDVKM. The CDR3 loop is CASSLPGQGIGTDTQYF. In DNA form, the CDR3 reads TGTGCCAGCAGTTTACCCGGACAGGGCATCGGCACAGATACGCAGTATTTT.

The chain combines TRBV20-1 with TRBJ2-6; D gene uncertain. V was cut by 6 bases and J by 0 bases, with 9 bases left in between. The CDR3 has 14 residues. CDR1 DFQATT and CDR2 SNEGSKA come from the germline V gene (reference sequence). CDR3 residues: CSAPTLSGANVLTF. The CDR3 region has the DNA TGCAGTGCCCCGACCCTCTCTGGGGCCAACGTCCTGACTTTC.